This T cell receptor beta chain appears in the sequencing data of a study of vaccination effects on CD4 cells after COVID-19. On the study more broadly: Wells containing approximately 2 million PBMC each were cultured with around 9.1 IU/ml IL-2 and 8.5 to 10 ug/ml peptides.

This CDR3 is built from 14 residues. The V end lost 4 bases, the J end lost 2 bases, and 11 bases lay between the germline ends. Germline assignment: CDR1 KGHSH and CDR2 LQKENI. It was after approximately 10 days of culture that CD4+ T cells were isolated. PCR confirmed that the person was infected with SARS-CoV-2 between March and December 2020. Two-dose vaccination with either BNT162b2 or mRNA-1273 was given to the participants. Clones were sequenced by immunoSEQ multiplex PCR, and TCRdb holds only the in-frame ones, with some missing. The table includes 35,000 to 45,000 clones, over 65% detected once. Concerning this clone itself: Its antigen is not known.

Sequenced here: CD4+ T cells from PBMCs cultured without peptide, sampled after COVID-19 vaccination. This clonotype was obtained from a human donor who had a prior SARS-CoV-2 infection. The chain joins TRBV18 to TRBJ2-5, with D perhaps TRBD1 (6 bases). CDR3 loop: CASSLIDRQETQYF. The DNA of the CDR3 is TGTGCCAGCTCACTAATCGACAGGCAAGAGACCCAGTACTTC.